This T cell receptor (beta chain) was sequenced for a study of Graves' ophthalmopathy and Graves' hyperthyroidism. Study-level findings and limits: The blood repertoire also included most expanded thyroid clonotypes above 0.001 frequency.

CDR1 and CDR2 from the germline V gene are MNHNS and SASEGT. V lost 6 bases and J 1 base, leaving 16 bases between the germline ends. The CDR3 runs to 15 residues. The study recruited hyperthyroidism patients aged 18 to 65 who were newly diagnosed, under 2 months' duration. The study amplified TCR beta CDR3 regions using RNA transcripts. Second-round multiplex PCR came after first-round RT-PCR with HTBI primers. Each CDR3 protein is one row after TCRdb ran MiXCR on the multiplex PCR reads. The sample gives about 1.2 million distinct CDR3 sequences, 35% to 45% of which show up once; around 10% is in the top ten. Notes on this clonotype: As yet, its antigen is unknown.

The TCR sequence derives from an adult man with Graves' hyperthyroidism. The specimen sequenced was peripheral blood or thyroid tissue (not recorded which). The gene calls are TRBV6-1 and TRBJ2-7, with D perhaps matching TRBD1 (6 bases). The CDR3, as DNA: TGTGCCAGCAGCAATGGACAGCCAATTTCCTACGAGCAGTACTTC. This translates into CASSNGQPISYEQYF.